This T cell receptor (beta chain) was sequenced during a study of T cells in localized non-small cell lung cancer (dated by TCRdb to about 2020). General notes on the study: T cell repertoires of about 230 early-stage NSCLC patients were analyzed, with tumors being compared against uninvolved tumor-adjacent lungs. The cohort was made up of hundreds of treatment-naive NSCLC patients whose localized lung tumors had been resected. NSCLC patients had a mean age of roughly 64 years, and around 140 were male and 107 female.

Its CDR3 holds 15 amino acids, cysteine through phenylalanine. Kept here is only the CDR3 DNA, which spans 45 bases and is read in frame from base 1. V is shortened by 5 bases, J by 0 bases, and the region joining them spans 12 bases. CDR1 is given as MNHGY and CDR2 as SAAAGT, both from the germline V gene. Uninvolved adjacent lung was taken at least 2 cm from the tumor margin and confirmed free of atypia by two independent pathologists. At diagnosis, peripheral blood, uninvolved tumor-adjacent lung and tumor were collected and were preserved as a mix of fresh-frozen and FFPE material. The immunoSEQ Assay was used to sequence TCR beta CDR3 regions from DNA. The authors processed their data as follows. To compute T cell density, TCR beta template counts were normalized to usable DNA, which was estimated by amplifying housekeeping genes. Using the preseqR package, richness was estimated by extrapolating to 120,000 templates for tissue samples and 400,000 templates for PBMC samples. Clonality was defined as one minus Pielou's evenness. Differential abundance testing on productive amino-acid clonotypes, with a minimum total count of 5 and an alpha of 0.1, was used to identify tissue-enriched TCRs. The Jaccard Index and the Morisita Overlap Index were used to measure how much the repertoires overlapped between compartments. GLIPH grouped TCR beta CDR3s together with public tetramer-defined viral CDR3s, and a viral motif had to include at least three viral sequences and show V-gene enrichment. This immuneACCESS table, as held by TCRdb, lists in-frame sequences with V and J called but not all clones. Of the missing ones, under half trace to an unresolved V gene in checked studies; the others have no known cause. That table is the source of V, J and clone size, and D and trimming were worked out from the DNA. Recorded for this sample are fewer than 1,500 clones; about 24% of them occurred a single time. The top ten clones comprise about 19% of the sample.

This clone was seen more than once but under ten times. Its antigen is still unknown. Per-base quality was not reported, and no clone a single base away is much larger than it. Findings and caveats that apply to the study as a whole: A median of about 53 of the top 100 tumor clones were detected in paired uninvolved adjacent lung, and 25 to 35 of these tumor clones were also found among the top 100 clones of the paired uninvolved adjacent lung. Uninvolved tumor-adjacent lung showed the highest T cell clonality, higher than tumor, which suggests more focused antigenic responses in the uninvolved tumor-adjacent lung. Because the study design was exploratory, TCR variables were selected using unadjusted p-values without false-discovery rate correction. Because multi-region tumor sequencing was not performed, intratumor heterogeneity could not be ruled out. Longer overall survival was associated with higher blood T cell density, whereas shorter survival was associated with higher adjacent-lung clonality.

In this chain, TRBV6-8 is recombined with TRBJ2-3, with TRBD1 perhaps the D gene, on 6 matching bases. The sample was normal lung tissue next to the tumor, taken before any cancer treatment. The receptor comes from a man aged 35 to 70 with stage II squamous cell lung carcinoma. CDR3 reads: CASSAFRGSTDTQYF. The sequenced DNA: TGTGCCAGCAGTGCCTTCAGGGGAAGCACAGATACGCAGTATTTT.